The 6 T cell receptor beta chains below come from one sample, sequenced in a study of early T cells in non-severe SARS-CoV-2 infection. TCRdb re-analysed the 5' RACE reads in MiXCR, keeping a single row per CDR3 protein. The sample contains 70,000 to 95,000 distinct CDR3 sequences, about 10% of which appear only once. Sequencing was carried out using whole blood. The receptors come from an adult who was a healthcare worker with PCR-confirmed SARS-CoV-2 infection or an uninfected control (not recorded which).

This clonotype was counted a few times. The chain recombines TRBV7-6 with TRBJ2-1, with 14 bases that match TRBD2. V lost 5 bases, J lost 7 bases, and 7 bases stayed unmatched. The germline gives CDR1 SGHVS, CDR2 FNYEAQ. This CDR3 is built from 16 residues. The CDR3 reads CASSQTSGGGRNEQFF. The DNA of the CDR3 is TGTGCCAGCAGCCAGACTAGCGGGGGGGGTAGGAATGAGCAGTTCTTC.

In this sample, this clonotype is medium-sized (0.01 to 0.1%). The chain is built from TRBV4-1 and TRBJ2-7; TRBD1 aligns across 9 bases. Per germline, CDR1 MGHRA and CDR2 YSYEKL. There are 17 residues in the CDR3. The J segment lost 2 bases and the V segment lost 1 base, leaving 9 bases of the junction unmatched. DNA of the CDR3: TGCGCCAGCAGCCAAGGCTTCTTCCGGGACAGGGCCTACGAGCAGTACTTC. This gives the protein CASSQGFFRDRAYEQYF.

The chain joins TRBV3-1 to TRBJ2-7, with 7 bases aligning to TRBD1. The CDR3 runs 14 residues. Looked up from germline, CDR1 is LGHDT and CDR2 is YNNKEL (reference sequence). The J segment lost 2 bases and the V segment lost 4 bases, leaving 5 bases of the junction unmatched. CDR3 loop: CASSRQGRTYEQYF. DNA of the CDR3: TGTGCCAGCAGCCGACAGGGTAGGACCTACGAGCAGTACTTC.

In this sample, this clonotype turned up a few times. The J gene is TRBJ2-1, the V gene TRBV20-1; TRBD2 matches 7 bases. J gave up 0 bases and V 5 bases, and 10 bases lay outside the gene matches. This CDR3 spans 16 amino acids. The germline V gene encodes CDR1 DFQATT and CDR2 SNEGSKA (reference sequence). CDR3 in amino acids: CSASPGSGYSYNEQFF. Written as DNA, the CDR3 is TGCAGTGCTTCGCCGGGTAGCGGGTACTCCTACAATGAGCAGTTCTTC.

J is TRBJ1-2 and V is TRBV4-1; possible D gene TRBD1, 5 bases. CDR1 is MGHRA and CDR2 is YSYEKL in the germline V gene. V lost 0 bases to trimming and J lost 8 bases, with 13 bases between them. The CDR3 length is 14 residues. The CDR3 nucleotides read TGCGCCAGCAGCCAAGAGGTGAAGGGGAGCGGCTACACCTTC. Protein product: CASSQEVKGSGYTF.

This clonotype was counted between two and nine times. The V gene is TRBV20-1, the J gene TRBJ1-6; D possibly corresponds to TRBD1 (5 bases). The CDR3 loop spans 13 amino acids. The V end was cut by 3 bases, the J end by 9 bases, with 12 bases between. Germline V gene lookup returns CDR1 DFQATT and CDR2 SNEGSKA (reference sequence). CDR3 loop: CSARYRGSSPLHF. The CDR3 nucleotides read TGCAGTGCTAGGTACCGGGGGAGTTCACCCCTCCACTTT.